The T cell receptor beta chain described here comes from a study of regulatory T cells in long-lasting Graves disease. Study as a whole: Graves' patients who were just diagnosed had used antithyroid drugs for under 3 months.

Study results and limitations: Thyroid tissue was not studied; only peripheral blood was.

Time point denoted: newly diagnosed GD, antithyroid drugs for less than 3 months. From PBMCs, RNA was extracted and then used to make the TCR library. The CDR3 extends over 12 amino acids. Germline V gene sequence: CDR1 MDHEN, CDR2 SYDVKM. Building of the TCR beta libraries involved iRepertoire HTBI primers and Arm-PCR of CDR3 regions. TCRdb ran MiXCR on the multiplex PCR reads and lists one entry per CDR3 protein. The repertoire holds some 400,000 distinct CDR3 sequences, with about 15% as singletons. This clonotype was seen a few times. Its antigen is still unknown. A read error may produce the germline difference seen at one junction end. The same data also contributed to another study, on T cells in Graves' hyperthyroidism and ophthalmopathy. Per that paper: Graves' hyperthyroidism was deemed stable given no ophthalmopathy progression within 18 months. HTBI primers were the set used in a first-round RT-PCR of the TCR CDR3.

V and J are TRBV28 and TRBJ1-3; 7 nucleotides line up with TRBD1. The sample here was peripheral blood mononuclear cells (PBMCs), taken at new diagnosis, from a patient treated with antithyroid drugs. The TCR was taken from a young woman with Graves disease. The DNA for the CDR3 is TGTGCCAGCAGTTTAAAGGGCAGGGGGGACGATTTT. It translates to CASSLKGRGDDF.